This passage covers 28 T cell receptor beta chains from one sample sequenced in a study of T cell changes during pregnancy in multiple sclerosis. Produced via immunoSEQ multiplex PCR; TCRdb's table is partial and in-frame only. The sample shows 55,000 to 75,000 clones, 90% to 95% of them seen only once. The source material was peripheral blood, sampled in the third trimester of pregnancy. The origin of the receptors is a female donor in good health, enrolled as a control in a pregnancy study.

V usage is TRBV19 and J usage is TRBJ1-5; D is possibly TRBD1 (5 bases). Trimming removed 7 bases at V and 3 bases at J, with 22 bases between. Looked up from germline, CDR1 is LNHDA and CDR2 is SQIVND (reference sequence). The CDR3 is made up of 17 amino acids. The CDR3 protein is CASTSREGWYHNQPQHF. CDR3 in DNA: TGTGCCAGTACCTCCAGGGAGGGGTGGTATCACAATCAGCCCCAGCATTTT.

The chain recombines TRBV14 with TRBJ2-3; D is perhaps TRBD1 (6 bases). The germline V and J ends were trimmed by 2 bases and 1 base, with 16 bases remaining between them. Per the germline V gene, CDR1 is SGHDN and CDR2 is FVKESK. The CDR3 length is 17 residues. CDR3: CASSQPAGDGGTDTQYF. CDR3 bases: TGTGCCAGCAGCCAACCAGCAGGGGACGGGGGCACAGATACGCAGTATTTT.

V is TRBV6-5 and J is TRBJ1-2; D gene uncertain. Germline values: CDR1 MNHEY, CDR2 SVGAGI. The V and J ends lost 8 bases and 6 bases respectively, with 10 bases between them. The CDR3 has 11 residues. The CDR3, as DNA: TGTGCCAGCGGCCGAGGGAATGGCTACACCTTC. Translating it yields CASGRGNGYTF.

The chain is built from TRBV13 and TRBJ2-7; 7 bases fit TRBD2. The CDR3 totals 19 residues. V was pared by 5 bases and J by 3 bases, with 22 bases of the junction left unmatched. Germline lookup yields CDR1 PRHDT and CDR2 FYEKMQ (reference sequence). CDR3 nucleotide sequence: TGTGCCAGCAGCGCTTGGGCCCCGGAGGCGGGAGAGGGAATCTACGAGCAGTACTTC. As protein: CASSAWAPEAGEGIYEQYF.

The CDR3 region has the DNA TGTGCCAGCGGTGGCCAGGGTGGGTACAATGAGCAGTTCTTC. It encodes CASGGQGGYNEQFF. The genes are TRBV28 and TRBJ2-1; the D gene is possibly TRBD1 (5 bases). The CDR3 is made up of 14 amino acids. Trimming removed 8 bases at V and 4 bases at J, with 15 bases between. CDR1 and CDR2 (germline): MDHEN, SYDVKM.

V usage is TRBV4-2 and J usage is TRBJ2-1; 9 bases map to TRBD2. The length of the CDR3 is 15 residues. Germline V gives CDR1 LGHNA, CDR2 YNFKEQ. The V gene end was trimmed by 0 bases and the J gene end by 8 bases; junction bases not matched to a gene: 5. CDR3 amino acids: CASSQERGGGDEQFF. The CDR3 coding sequence is TGTGCCAGCAGCCAAGAGCGGGGGGGCGGCGATGAGCAGTTCTTC.

The CDR3 spells CASSNGTSPNTQYF. The CDR3 region has the DNA TGTGCCAGCAGCAACGGGACTAGCCCCAATACGCAGTATTTT. This chain links TRBV21-1 with TRBJ2-3; the DNA was not used to check the table's D call, TRBD2. TRBV21-1 is a pseudogene locus. The CDR3 covers 14 residues.

This chain joins TRBV9 and TRBJ2-1; 10 positions match TRBD2. V lost 0 bases, J lost 8 bases, and 5 bases stayed unmatched. CDR3 length: 15 amino acids. Per the germline V gene, CDR1 is SGDLS and CDR2 is YYNGEE. The CDR3 sequence is CASSVASGRYDEQFF. CDR3 sequence (DNA): TGTGCCAGCAGCGTAGCTAGCGGGAGATACGATGAGCAGTTCTTC. Supplemented by reference TRBV9 and TRBJ2-1, the full variable domain reads DSGVTQTPKHLITATGQRVTLRCSPRSGDLSVYWYQQSLDQGLQFLIQYYNGEERAKGNILERFSAQQFPDLHSELNLSSLELGDSALYFCASSVASGRYDEQFFGPGTRLTVL.

The V gene is TRBV7-9, the J gene TRBJ2-3; 9 bases are a match to TRBD2. Germline lookup yields CDR1 SEHNR and CDR2 FQNEAQ (reference sequence). The trim removed 1 base at V and 5 bases at J, leaving 7 bases unmatched. The CDR3 has 16 residues. The CDR3 sequence: CASSLGWREGGDTQYF. In DNA, the CDR3 is TGTGCCAGCAGCTTAGGATGGCGGGAGGGAGGAGATACGCAGTATTTT.

CDR3 in amino acids: CASSEEAGGPNEQFF. CDR3 nucleotide sequence: TGTGCCAGCAGTGAAGAGGCGGGGGGGCCCAATGAGCAGTTCTTC. J is TRBJ2-1 and V is TRBV6-1; 9 nucleotides agree with TRBD2. The ends lost 1 base at V and 6 bases at J; junction bases unmatched: 4. This CDR3 has 15 residues. Germline lookup yields CDR1 MNHNS and CDR2 SASEGT.

The gene calls are TRBV19 and TRBJ2-2, with a possible D match to TRBD2 (6 bases). There are 17 residues in the CDR3. V was shortened by 6 bases and J by 3 bases, with 20 bases between the two germline ends. CDR1 is LNHDA and CDR2 is SQIVND in the germline V gene (reference sequence). CDR3 in amino acids: CASSSPGVADYTGELFF. As DNA, the CDR3 is TGTGCCAGTAGCTCGCCGGGAGTAGCGGATTACACCGGGGAGCTGTTTTTT.

This clone has only one observation. The chain links TRBV5-1 to TRBJ1-3; no reliable D call. The CDR3 consists of 16 residues. Per germline, CDR1 SGHRS and CDR2 YFSETQ. V lost 0 bases to trimming and J lost 0 bases, with 10 bases between them. CDR3 DNA sequence: TGCGCCAGCAGCTTGGCGGGTATCAACTCTGGAAACACCATATATTTT. Amino acids: CASSLAGINSGNTIYF.

The chain is built from TRBV19 and TRBJ1-2; a weak D match, TRBD1 (6 bases). V lost 7 bases, J lost 3 bases, and 6 bases lay in between. This CDR3 spans 11 amino acids. CDR1 is LNHDA, CDR2 SQIVND, per germline (reference sequence). The CDR3 is CASNRDYGYTF. CDR3 coding DNA: TGTGCCAGTAACAGGGACTATGGCTACACCTTC.

The chain links TRBV5-5 to TRBJ2-5; 8 bases match TRBD1. The CDR3 runs 15 residues. Trimming took 1 base from V and 3 from J; bases not matched to a gene: 5. The germline V gene encodes CDR1 SGHKS and CDR2 YYEKEE (reference sequence). Written as DNA, the CDR3 is TGTGCCAGCAGCTTGTACAACAGGGGGGAAGAGACCCAGTACTTC. Translated, it gives CASSLYNRGEETQYF.

This sequence joins TRBV13 and TRBJ2-5, with 8 bases lining up with TRBD1. This CDR3 has 16 amino acids. Germline assignment: CDR1 PRHDT and CDR2 FYEKMQ (reference sequence). V gave up 2 bases and J gave up 4 bases; unmatched junction bases: 9. Written as DNA, the CDR3 is TGTGCCAGCAGCTTAAGCCTAGGGACAGGCGGAGAGACCCAGTACTTC. Its translation is CASSLSLGTGGETQYF.

The chain is built from TRBV19 and TRBJ1-3, with 8 bases matching TRBD1. The CDR3 consists of 14 residues. Germline V gene lookup returns CDR1 LNHDA and CDR2 SQIVND (reference sequence). Trimming cost V 6 bases and J 2 bases; bases outside gene matches: 3. The CDR3 nucleotides are TGTGCCAGTAGGCCGACAGGGGCTGGAAACACCATATATTTT. It yields the protein CASRPTGAGNTIYF. Looking up the rest from reference TRBV19 and TRBJ1-3 gives the full variable domain: DGGITQSPKYLFRKEGQNVTLSCEQNLNHDAMYWYRQDPGQGLRLIYYSQIVNDFQKGDIAEGYSVSREKKESFPLTVTSAQKNPTAFYLCASRPTGAGNTIYFGEGSWLTVV.

This clone was seen just once. The V call is TRBV28, the J call TRBJ2-7; TRBD1 aligns across 11 bases. Unmatched junction bases numbered 5, after V lost 4 bases and J lost 0 bases. The CDR3 loop spans 16 amino acids. CDR1 MDHEN and CDR2 SYDVKM come from the germline V gene. CDR3 sequence (DNA): TGTGCCAGCAGTTCTAGCGGACAGGGGGCCTCCTACGAGCAGTACTTC. Translated, it gives CASSSSGQGASYEQYF. Variable domain in full (rest from reference TRBV28 and TRBJ2-7): DVKVTQSSRYLVKRTGEKVFLECVQDMDHENMFWYRQDPGLGLRLIYFSYDVKMKEKGDIPEGYSVSREKKERFSLILESASTNQTSMYLCASSSSGQGASYEQYFGPGTRLTVT.

This clone was recorded only once. The chain combines TRBV4-1 with TRBJ1-1; perhaps TRBD1 as D (5 bases). From germline, CDR1 is MGHRA and CDR2 YSYEKL. This CDR3 comprises 13 residues. With 1 base removed from V and 4 bases from J, the gap between germline ends came to 7 bases. DNA for the CDR3: TGCGCCAGCAGCCAAGTAACAGGCACTGAAGCTTTCTTT. This gives the protein CASSQVTGTEAFF.

The chain has TRBV29-1 and TRBJ2-7; the match to TRBD2 covers 15 bases. The V gene's germline CDR1 is SQVTM and CDR2 ANQGSEA. Trimming cost V 1 base and J 7 bases; bases outside gene matches: 8. The CDR3 sequence is 16 residues long. The CDR3 DNA reads as TGCAGCGTTGAAGGGACTAGCGGGGGGGAAACGGGGGAGCAGTACTTC. Protein product: CSVEGTSGGETGEQYF.

The chain employs TRBV5-4 and TRBJ1-1, with D perhaps matching TRBD1 (5 bases). The CDR3 extends over 16 amino acids. Trimming shortened V by 5 bases and J by 4 bases, and 21 bases separated the two germline ends. Per the germline V gene, CDR1 is SGHNT and CDR2 is YYREEE (reference sequence). CDR3 region: CASSPSGGSVSTEAFF. CDR3 sequence (DNA): TGTGCCAGCAGTCCGAGCGGGGGTTCGGTAAGCACTGAAGCTTTCTTT.

This clone was observed a single time. The chain joins TRBV6-4 to TRBJ2-2; TRBD2 matches 9 bases. CDR1 and CDR2 from the germline V gene are MRHNA and SNTAGT. The CDR3 is made up of 14 amino acids. The junction had 5 bases not matched to a gene; V was cut back by 7 bases and J by 5 bases. Here the CDR3 reads CASTSLAGTGELFF. The CDR3 nucleotides are TGTGCCAGCACATCCCTAGCGGGGACCGGGGAGCTGTTTTTT.

J is TRBJ2-7 and V is TRBV27, with 9 bases fitting TRBD2. Trimming took 3 bases from V and 6 from J; bases not matched to a gene: 9. This CDR3 contains 15 residues. Germline values: CDR1 MNHEY, CDR2 SMNVEV (reference sequence). The CDR3 DNA reads as TGTGCCAGCAGTTTCTTCGCGGGAGGGCTGGGCGAGCAGTACTTC. It yields the protein CASSFFAGGLGEQYF.

This chain links TRBV29-1 with TRBJ1-1; no clear D. The CDR3 contains 11 residues. CDR1 and CDR2 (germline): SQVTM, ANQGSEA. Trimming shortened V by 2 bases and J by 4 bases, and 5 bases separated the two germline ends. The CDR3: CSVEQITEAFF. The CDR3 DNA is TGCAGCGTTGAACAAATCACTGAAGCTTTCTTT.

The rearrangement uses TRBV29-1 and TRBJ2-7; 8 bases agree with TRBD2. CDR1 and CDR2 from the germline V gene are SQVTM and ANQGSEA. The CDR3 has 12 residues. V trimming: 4 bases; J trimming: 5 bases; junction bases outside the gene matches: 4. CDR3 bases: TGCAGCGTTGCGGGGGGGGTCAACGAGCAGTACTTC. It codes for CSVAGGVNEQYF.

The chain recombines TRBV5-4 with TRBJ2-5, with D perhaps matching TRBD1 (6 bases). The CDR3 totals 14 residues. Germline CDR1 reads SGHNT; CDR2 reads YYREEE (reference sequence). V was cut by 4 bases and J by 1 base, with 11 bases left in between. The CDR3 coding sequence is TGTGCCAGCAGCCTTGGGACACGCCAAGAGACCCAGTACTTC. It specifies CASSLGTRQETQYF. The full variable domain, in which reference TRBV5-4 and TRBJ2-5 provide the parts outside the CDR3, is ETGVTQSPTHLIKTRGQQVTLRCSSQSGHNTVSWYQQALGQGPQFIFQYYREEENGRGNFPPRFSGLQFPNYSSELNVNALELDDSALYLCASSLGTRQETQYFGPGTRLLVL.

This chain joins TRBV6-5 and TRBJ2-5; 11 bases are a match to TRBD2. The V gene's germline CDR1 is MNHEY and CDR2 SVGAGI. The CDR3 length is 15 residues. J gave up 2 bases and V 6 bases, and 5 bases lay outside the gene matches. The CDR3 reads CASSRLAGLQETQYF. The CDR3 coding sequence is TGTGCCAGCAGCCGACTAGCGGGACTTCAAGAGACCCAGTACTTC.

This chain joins TRBV9 and TRBJ1-1; possible D gene TRBD1, 5 bases. This CDR3 contains 13 residues. Per germline, CDR1 SGDLS and CDR2 YYNGEE. V was shortened by 3 bases and J by 4 bases, with 10 bases between the two germline ends. CDR3: CASSEGMGTEAFF. CDR3 DNA sequence: TGTGCCAGCAGCGAGGGGATGGGCACTGAAGCTTTCTTT.

The chain has TRBV27 and TRBJ2-7, with a weak D call TRBD1 (6 bases). The CDR3 covers 13 residues. V lost 2 bases to trimming and J lost 3 bases, with 8 bases between them. Germline loops: CDR1 MNHEY, CDR2 SMNVEV (reference sequence). The CDR3 DNA reads as TGTGCCAGCAGTTTACAGGGGAACTACGAGCAGTACTTC. This codes for CASSLQGNYEQYF.